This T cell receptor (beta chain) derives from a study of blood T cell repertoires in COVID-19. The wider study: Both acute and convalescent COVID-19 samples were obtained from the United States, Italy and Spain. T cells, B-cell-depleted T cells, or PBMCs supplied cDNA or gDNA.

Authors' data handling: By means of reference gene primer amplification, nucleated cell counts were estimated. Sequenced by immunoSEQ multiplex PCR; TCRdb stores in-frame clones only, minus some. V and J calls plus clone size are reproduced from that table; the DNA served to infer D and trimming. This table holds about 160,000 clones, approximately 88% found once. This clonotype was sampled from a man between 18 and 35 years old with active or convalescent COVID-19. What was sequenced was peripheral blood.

The CDR3 nucleotides are TGTGCCAGCAGCTTACGGTCGGGAGTAGGTGATGAGCAGTTCTTC. Translated, it gives CASSLRSGVGDEQFF. V and J are TRBV7-3 and TRBJ2-1; D might be TRBD2 (6 bases). V was trimmed by 2 bases and J by 8 bases, leaving 16 bases between them. The germline V gene has CDR1 SGHTA and CDR2 FQGTGA. The CDR3 totals 15 residues.